The T cell receptor (beta chain) described here comes from a study of post-analysis software for immune sequencing data. For the study at large: Disease courses included relapsing-remitting, secondary progressive and progressive-relapsing multiple sclerosis.

Germline-derived CDR1 and CDR2 are SNHLY and FYNNEI. The V gene lost 0 bases and the J gene lost 5 bases, with 7 bases spanning the gap. The CDR3 sequence is 13 residues long. Unique molecular identifiers were built into the TCR beta cDNA libraries. T cells, 1 to 10 million of them, yielded approximately 500,000 cDNA molecules. TCRdb called the PCR reads again in MiXCR, with one record for every CDR3 protein. The repertoire holds hundreds of thousands of distinct CDR3 sequences, with roughly 27% as singletons. Whole-study findings and limits: F measure clustering grouped samples strongly by preparation batch. Controls showed lower frequencies than patients for 5 or 6 TRBV segments, and TRBV5-6, TRBV5-1 and TRBV20-1 were among these. Multiple sclerosis patients had significantly lower normalized Chao1 diversity than controls.

This clonotype was recorded a few times. Its antigen is unidentified. This clonotype was obtained from a girl aged 10-17 years with multiple sclerosis. The rearrangement uses TRBV2 and TRBJ1-2; D call uncertain. Input material: blood. The CDR3, as DNA: TGTGCCAGCAGTGAAGCGACGGCTTATGGCTACACCTTC. Translation: CASSEATAYGYTF.